These 27 T cell receptor beta chains share one sample of origin, sequenced in a study of blood T cell repertoires in COVID-19. Method: immunoSEQ multiplex PCR; TCRdb's copy keeps in-frame clones and lacks some. Of roughly 180,000 clones in the sample, around 76% were seen once. Sequenced material: peripheral blood. All receptors derive from a woman aged 45-65 years with active or convalescent COVID-19.

The chain employs TRBV4-3 and TRBJ1-1, with D perhaps TRBD1 (6 bases). The CDR3 extends over 14 amino acids. The germline V gene encodes CDR1 LGHNA and CDR2 YSLEER. V was pared by 0 bases and J by 8 bases, with 13 bases between. The CDR3 nucleotides read TGCGCCAGCAGCCAAGATCAGGGACACCGGGAAGCTTTCTTT. The encoded protein is CASSQDQGHREAFF.

This clone was seen a single time. The chain couples TRBV7-8 to TRBJ2-3; TRBD2 matches 8 bases. The CDR3 spans 19 residues. V dropped 0 bases and J dropped 3; count of bases not matched to a gene: 14. Germline loops: CDR1 SGHVS, CDR2 FQNEAQ. The CDR3 is CASSLAPSLVRGGTDTQYF. The CDR3 DNA reads as TGTGCCAGCAGCTTAGCGCCGTCCCTGGTCCGGGGGGGAACAGATACGCAGTATTTT. Variable domain in full (rest from reference TRBV7-8 and TRBJ2-3): GAGVSQSPRYKVAKRGQDVALRCDPISGHVSLFWYQQALGQGPEFLTYFQNEAQLDKSGLPSDRFFAERPEGSVSTLKIQRTQQEDSAVYLCASSLAPSLVRGGTDTQYFGPGTRLTVL.

The J gene is TRBJ2-2, the V gene TRBV5-6; 7 bases align to TRBD2. This CDR3 has 15 amino acids. From germline, CDR1 is SGHDT and CDR2 YYEEEE. The J segment lost 4 bases and the V segment lost 0 bases, leaving 3 bases of the junction unmatched. Here the CDR3 reads CASSLVLAATGELFF. The CDR3 DNA reads TGTGCCAGCAGCTTGGTCCTAGCGGCCACCGGGGAGCTGTTTTTT.

This clone was seen just once. The rearrangement uses TRBV24-1 and TRBJ2-3; the D gene is possibly TRBD1 (5 bases). Germline CDR1 reads KGHDR; CDR2 reads SFDVKD. V was clipped by 5 bases and J by 5 bases, with 19 bases between them. CDR3 length equals 16 residues. In DNA form, the CDR3 reads TGTGCCACCAGTGCCTCTAAGGGGTTAAGGGGAGATACGCAGTATTTT. Its protein is CATSASKGLRGDTQYF.

This clone was observed once. V is TRBV18 and J is TRBJ2-1, with 7 bases fitting TRBD2. This CDR3 region has 13 residues. The V segment lost 11 bases and the J segment 5 bases; nucleotides outside the gene matches: 9. Germline-derived CDR1 and CDR2 are KGHSH and LQKENI. The CDR3 region has the DNA TGTGCCGCAGCGGGGTCGAGGAACAATGAGCAGTTCTTC. Protein product: CAAAGSRNNEQFF.

This clone was counted only a few times. This sequence joins TRBV29-1 and TRBJ1-4; 9 bases map to TRBD1. Germline-derived CDR1 and CDR2 are SQVTM and ANQGSEA. There are 14 residues in the CDR3. Germline trimming cut 6 bases from V and 8 bases from J; bases unmatched to any gene: 10. CDR3 residues: CSVGGTGSGEKLFF. In DNA, the CDR3 is TGCAGCGTCGGTGGGACAGGGTCGGGCGAAAAACTGTTTTTT.

This clone was picked up one time. This rearrangement joins TRBV7-2 to TRBJ2-1; 7 nucleotides align to TRBD2. Looked up from germline, CDR1 is SGHTA and CDR2 is FQGNSA. With 6 bases clipped from V and 12 bases from J, the junction kept 5 bases outside the gene matches. This CDR3 spans 11 amino acids. The chain's CDR3 is CASRDPGGQFF. The CDR3 DNA follows: TGTGCCAGCAGAGACCCGGGAGGGCAGTTCTTC.

The genes are TRBV5-1 and TRBJ1-2; no clear D. Deletions cut 4 bases from V and 7 bases from J, with 17 bases between. Germline V gene sequence: CDR1 SGHRS, CDR2 YFSETQ. CDR3 size: 14 residues. The CDR3, as DNA: TGCGCCAGCAGCCTTGAAGGAGCTCTAGCTGGCTACACCTTC. Its protein is CASSLEGALAGYTF.

This clone was detected only once. The V call is TRBV5-5, the J call TRBJ1-3; TRBD1 might be the D (6 bases). The V end was cut by 4 bases, the J end by 0 bases, with 20 bases between. The V gene's germline CDR1 is SGHKS and CDR2 YYEKEE (reference sequence). The CDR3 runs to 18 residues. The CDR3 DNA follows: TGTGCCAGCAGCCCGACCTACCTGGACAGCCTCTCTGGAAACACCATATATTTT. This encodes CASSPTYLDSLSGNTIYF.

This clone was observed a few times. The rearrangement joins TRBV7-9 to TRBJ1-2; the D gene is possibly TRBD1 (6 bases). The germline gives CDR1 SEHNR, CDR2 FQNEAQ (reference sequence). CDR3 length equals 17 residues. The ends were cut back, 5 bases at V and 4 bases at J, with 23 bases in the middle. The CDR3, as DNA: TGTGCCAGCAGCCCAAGGGTTTTGGGAACGGACAGCTATGGCTACACCTTC. Translated: CASSPRVLGTDSYGYTF.

This clone was seen a single time. The chain employs TRBV7-8 and TRBJ2-7; 10 bases map to TRBD2. CDR3 size: 15 residues. The V segment lost 5 bases and the J segment 3 bases; nucleotides outside the gene matches: 7. The germline V gene encodes CDR1 SGHVS and CDR2 FQNEAQ. The CDR3 protein is CASSPPSGGLYEQYF. CDR3 DNA: TGTGCCAGCAGCCCCCCTAGCGGGGGCCTCTACGAGCAGTACTTC.

As concerns this clone: Within the sample, other DNA sequences also encode this same CDR3. The V call is TRBV30, the J call TRBJ2-7, with a weak D call TRBD1 (5 bases). CDR3 length equals 12 residues. Trimming removed 3 bases from V and 3 bases from J, with 9 bases in between. The germline CDR1 and CDR2 sequences are GTSNPN and SVGIG (reference sequence). As DNA, the CDR3 is TGTGCCTGGAGCGTCCAGGGCTACGAGCAGTACTTC. It is translated as CAWSVQGYEQYF.

Written as DNA, the CDR3 is TGCAGTGCTAGTGTAGGGGTTCAGACGACTGAAGCTTTCTTT. This sequence encodes CSASVGVQTTEAFF. This chain links TRBV20-1 with TRBJ1-1; perhaps TRBD1 as D (5 bases). The ends were cut back, 3 bases at V and 5 bases at J, with 16 bases in the middle. This CDR3 is 14 amino acids long. Germline values: CDR1 DFQATT, CDR2 SNEGSKA (reference sequence).

The chain uses TRBV3-1 (or the pseudogene TRBV3-2) and TRBJ2-7, with 8 bases lining up with TRBD2. The CDR3 loop spans 15 amino acids. Trimming cost V 2 bases and J 4 bases; bases outside gene matches: 7. The germline V gene has CDR1 LGHDT and CDR2 YNNKEL (reference sequence). The CDR3 region has the DNA TGTGCCAGCAGCCAAAATCCCGGGGGGGATTACGAGCAGTACTTC. Its translation: CASSQNPGGDYEQYF.

This clone was detected a few times. The V gene is TRBV19, the J gene TRBJ1-2; D remains ambiguous. Germline CDR1 is LNHDA and CDR2 is SQIVND (reference sequence). The CDR3 runs 14 residues. The V end was cut by 5 bases, the J end by 4 bases, with 14 bases between. CDR3 in amino acids: CASSLWAESYGYTF. The CDR3 coding sequence is TGTGCCAGTAGTCTCTGGGCAGAAAGCTATGGCTACACCTTC.

The chain couples TRBV7-2 to TRBJ1-5; D is uncertain. This CDR3 region has 15 residues. Trimming stripped 5 bases from V and 0 bases from J, with 11 bases between. Looked up from germline, CDR1 is SGHTA and CDR2 is FQGNSA. The CDR3 spells CASSADISSNQPQHF. The CDR3 DNA sequence: TGTGCCAGCAGCGCCGACATCTCTAGCAATCAGCCCCAGCATTTT.

V gene TRBV16 combines with J gene TRBJ1-5; D unresolved. The germline V gene has CDR1 KGHSY and CDR2 FQNENV. The CDR3 totals 13 residues. V lost 4 bases, J lost 4 bases, and 8 bases lay in between. CDR3 amino acids: CASSPGINQPQHF. The CDR3 DNA reads as TGTGCCAGCAGCCCCGGGATAAATCAGCCCCAGCATTTT. Full variable domain (missing parts from reference TRBV16 and TRBJ1-5): GEEVAQTPKHLVRGEGQKAKLYCAPIKGHSYVFWYQQVLKNEFKFLISFQNENVFDETGMPKERFSAKCLPNSPCSLEIQATKLEDSAVYFCASSPGINQPQHFGDGTRLSIL.

The chain carries TRBV4-2 and TRBJ2-4; D perhaps matches TRBD2 (7 bases). CDR1 is LGHNA and CDR2 is YNFKEQ in the germline V gene. The CDR3 runs 16 residues. The V and J ends lost 0 bases and 3 bases respectively, with 12 bases between them. CDR3 bases: TGTGCCAGCAGCCAAGATGTGAGGGGGGGCAAAAACATTCAGTACTTC. It specifies CASSQDVRGGKNIQYF.

CDR3: CASSFAGQNTEAFF. The CDR3 nucleotides read TGTGCCAGCAGCTTCGCAGGGCAGAACACTGAAGCTTTCTTT. The rearrangement joins TRBV7-3 to TRBJ1-1; a possible D gene is TRBD1 (5 bases). Trimming cost V 3 bases and J 1 base, with 9 bases left between them. The CDR3 length is 14 residues. Germline CDR1 reads SGHTA; CDR2 reads FQGTGA.

The genes are TRBV9 and TRBJ2-7; D is perhaps TRBD1 (5 bases). The ends were cut back, 0 bases at V and 7 bases at J, with 8 bases in the middle. Germline CDR1 SGDLS, CDR2 YYNGEE. The CDR3 runs 12 residues. The CDR3, as DNA: TGTGCCAGCAGCGTAGAACAGGAAGAGCAGTACTTC. The encoded protein is CASSVEQEEQYF.

V is TRBV7-3 and J is TRBJ2-3; TRBD2 might be the D (6 bases). The V end lost 4 bases, the J end lost 5 bases, and 13 bases lay between the germline ends. This CDR3 has 14 residues. Germline-derived CDR1 and CDR2 are SGHTA and FQGTGA. DNA of the CDR3: TGTGCCAGCAGCTACTTGGGGGGAGGAGATACGCAGTATTTT. It specifies CASSYLGGGDTQYF.

J is TRBJ1-1 and V is TRBV12-3 or TRBV12-4, with 9 bases aligning to TRBD1. This CDR3 is 13 amino acids long. J gave up 6 bases and V 3 bases, and 2 bases lay outside the gene matches. The CDR3 sequence is CASSLGQGAEAFF. In DNA form, the CDR3 reads TGTGCCAGCAGTTTGGGACAGGGCGCTGAAGCTTTCTTT.

The V and J genes are TRBV21-1 and TRBJ1-5; no DNA check was done on the table's D call, TRBD1. TRBV21-1 is an annotated pseudogene. CDR3 length: 18 residues. Written as DNA, the CDR3 is TGTGCCAGCAGCAATGCGGGACAGGACACCTATAGCAATCAGCCCCAGCATTTT. Its translation: CASSNAGQDTYSNQPQHF.

The chain couples TRBV24-1 to TRBJ2-7; 10 bases are a match to TRBD1. The CDR3 is 13 residues long. The V gene end was trimmed by 8 bases and the J gene end by 1 base; junction bases not matched to a gene: 1. CDR1 is KGHDR and CDR2 is SFDVKD in the germline V gene. The DNA of the CDR3 is TGTGCCACCACGGACAGGGGGTCCTACGAGCAGTACTTC. Translation gives CATTDRGSYEQYF.

The chain has TRBV6-5 and TRBJ1-2; D not resolved. The CDR3 length is 13 residues. With 7 bases removed from V and 5 bases from J, the gap between germline ends came to 14 bases. CDR1 and CDR2 (germline): MNHEY, SVGAGI. CDR3 DNA: TGTGCCAGCACCCGAACTCCGGGGTATGGCTACACCTTC. It yields the protein CASTRTPGYGYTF.

Only a few counts were recorded for this clone. The chain links TRBV5-4 to TRBJ2-7; 7 bases agree with TRBD2. The germline V gene encodes CDR1 SGHNT and CDR2 YYREEE (reference sequence). The trim removed 0 bases at V and 3 bases at J, leaving 6 bases unmatched. This CDR3 contains 15 residues. The CDR3 bases are TGTGCCAGCAGCTTGGAAGCGGGGCGAATCTACGAGCAGTACTTC. Its translation is CASSLEAGRIYEQYF.

This sequence joins TRBV4-2 and TRBJ2-3; 7 bases align to TRBD2. Germline CDR1 reads LGHNA; CDR2 reads YNFKEQ. The CDR3 length is 17 residues. With V trimmed by 0 bases and J by 4 bases, 10 bases remained unmatched. CDR3 sequence reads: CASSQEWTSVTADTQYF. In nucleotides, the CDR3 is TGTGCCAGCAGCCAAGAGTGGACTAGTGTTACCGCAGATACGCAGTATTTT.